This section outlines one TCR beta chain sequence together with its context. A single base separates this from a much larger clone, so it may be a read error. The data stem from a study of tumor-infiltrating lymphocytes in primary liver carcinoma. The template, around 520 ng total RNA, yielded TCR beta cDNA made with a constant-region primer. Employing slightly modified ARM-PCR, three nested multiplex PCR rounds were run, and these gave rise to the TCR beta libraries. TRBV1-TRBV30 forward primers and a C-beta reverse primer were used in the first two PCR rounds, which each ran for about 9 cycles. TCRdb used MiXCR to reprocess the multiplex PCR reads, holding one entry per CDR3 protein. The sample lists just under 95,000 distinct CDR3 sequences, less than 70% seen once, with around 25% in the top ten. The CDR3 length is 14 residues. The germline V and J ends were trimmed by 1 base and 2 bases, with 5 bases remaining between them.

Starting material for RNA and DNA co-extraction consisted of about 17-30 mg of unsorted bulk tissue. The sample comprised tumor-adjacent normal liver tissue. The chain joins TRBV12-3 or TRBV12-4 to TRBJ2-2; D is unclear. The sequence came from a man in his forties with primary liver carcinoma and hepatitis B virus infection. CDR3 sequence reads: CASSLGHNTGELFF. DNA for the CDR3: TGTGCCAGCAGTTTAGGCCATAACACCGGGGAGCTGTTTTTT.